Listed here are 9 T cell receptor beta chains from one sample, sequenced in a study of response to subunit inactivated influenza vaccine. TCRdb recomputed calls from the RT-PCR reads with MiXCR, one row per CDR3 protein. This table has roughly 500,000 distinct CDR3 sequences, roughly a quarter appearing once. These sequences were also reported in another study, on T cells expressing NK-cell markers. This second study notes: Beta-chain TCR cDNA was generated via 5'RACE template switching with UMIs.

This material consisted of CD4+ T cells sorted from PBMCs, taken about 12 days after vaccination. The source is a man aged 50-59 years who received an inactivated influenza vaccine.

In this sample, this clonotype turned up a few times. V usage is TRBV10-3 and J usage is TRBJ1-4, with 7 nucleotides matching TRBD1. This CDR3 has 13 amino acids. Germline V CDR1 and CDR2: ENHRY, SYGVKD. The V segment lost 8 bases and the J segment 5 bases; nucleotides outside the gene matches: 5. CDR3: CAIAGTANEKLFF. DNA for the CDR3: TGTGCCATCGCCGGGACAGCAAATGAAAAACTGTTTTTT.

The chain carries TRBV28 and TRBJ1-5; 9 nucleotides line up with TRBD1. CDR3 length: 15 residues. Germline-derived CDR1 and CDR2 are MDHEN and SYDVKM. Losses at the gene ends were 6 bases for V and 5 bases for J; bases not matched to a gene: 8. The CDR3 DNA is TGTGCCAGCAGGACTTTGGGACAGGGCTATCAGCCCCAGCATTTT. It specifies CASRTLGQGYQPQHF.

The sample holds a few counts of this clonotype. The gene calls are TRBV4-2 and TRBJ2-7; 8 bases agree with TRBD1. The CDR3 is 14 residues long. The V gene's germline CDR1 is LGHNA and CDR2 YNFKEQ. Germline trimming cut 0 bases from V and 11 bases from J; bases unmatched to any gene: 9. CDR3 loop: CASSQDLAGGDKYF. The DNA of the CDR3 is TGTGCCAGCAGCCAAGATTTGGCAGGGGGCGATAAGTACTTC.

The genes are TRBV20-1 and TRBJ1-5, with D uncertain. The V gene lost 6 bases and the J gene lost 11 bases, with 14 bases spanning the gap. This CDR3 has 11 amino acids. Germline V gene data show CDR1 as DFQATT and CDR2 as SNEGSKA (reference sequence). The DNA for the CDR3 is TGCAGTGCCGACGGGGATTTAGCCCAGCATTTT. This encodes CSADGDLAQHF.

The chain links TRBV4-2 to TRBJ2-5; D unresolved. The CDR3 runs 14 residues. Germline V lookup: CDR1 LGHNA, CDR2 YNFKEQ. Trimming pared 4 bases from V and 3 bases from J, leaving 12 bases between. The CDR3 here is CASSPGSPEETQYF. As DNA, the CDR3 is TGTGCCAGCAGCCCCGGTAGCCCGGAAGAGACCCAGTACTTC.

The chain combines TRBV5-1 with TRBJ2-5; TRBD1 matches 7 bases. Germline trimming cut 3 bases from V and 3 bases from J; bases unmatched to any gene: 5. CDR1 is SGHRS and CDR2 is YFSETQ in the germline V gene. The CDR3 has 14 residues. CDR3 residues: CASSSGTAEETQYF. In nucleotides, the CDR3 is TGCGCCAGCAGCTCGGGGACAGCGGAAGAGACCCAGTACTTC.

V and J are TRBV7-3 and TRBJ2-1; TRBD2 might be the D (5 bases). The CDR3 covers 15 residues. Trimming stripped 2 bases from V and 4 bases from J, with 12 bases between. The germline CDR1 and CDR2 sequences are SGHTA and FQGTGA. The DNA of the CDR3 is TGTGCCAGCAGCTTAGACGGACGGAGGTACAATGAGCAGTTCTTC. Encoded protein: CASSLDGRRYNEQFF.

Note on this clonotype: One end of the junction fails to match germline, which may point to a read error. This chain links TRBV5-8 with TRBJ2-3, with D tentatively TRBD1 (6 bases). There are 15 residues in the CDR3. Germline values: CDR1 SGHTS, CDR2 YDEGEE. CDR3 sequence reads: CVSRKTGYTADTQYF. As DNA, the CDR3 is TGTGTCAGCCGGAAGACAGGCTATACGGCAGATACGCAGTATTTT.

The chain employs TRBV5-6 and TRBJ2-5; TRBD2 is a possible D gene (6 bases). Germline CDR1 SGHDT, CDR2 YYEEEE. V lost 4 bases and J lost 1, with 14 bases in between. This CDR3 region has 15 residues. The CDR3 reads CASSPVPSAQETQYF. In DNA form, the CDR3 reads TGTGCCAGCAGCCCGGTTCCTAGCGCCCAAGAGACCCAGTACTTC.